This entry lists 19 T cell receptor beta chains sequenced from one sample in a study of blood T cells in healthy people across ages. A second PCR of roughly 7 to 11 cycles used a sample-barcoded 5' primer and a J-beta primer mix. In TCRdb, the 5' RACE reads were re-called with MiXCR into one record per CDR3 protein. The table lists 2 million or so distinct CDR3 sequences, less than 50% of them singletons. Sequencing was performed on blood. These receptors all stem from a middle-aged woman in good health.

As regards this clonotype: This may stem from a read error, because a much larger clone lies one nucleotide away. The rearrangement links TRBV29-1 to TRBJ2-5; 12 bases fit TRBD1. The CDR3 is made up of 15 amino acids. The germline V gene encodes CDR1 SQVTM and CDR2 ANQGSEA. The CDR3 bases are TGCAGCGTACTTCCGGGACAGGGGGCCCAAGAGACCCAGAACTTC. Protein: CSVLPGQGAQETQNF.

The chain carries TRBV4-3 and TRBJ2-1, with 10 bases that match TRBD1. Germline-derived CDR1 and CDR2 are LGHNA and YSLEER. The CDR3 consists of 16 residues. J gave up 8 bases and V 1 base, and 8 bases lay outside the gene matches. The CDR3 region is CASSQVGDRGWDEQFF. The CDR3 region has the DNA TGCGCCAGCAGCCAAGTAGGGGACAGGGGCTGGGATGAGCAGTTCTTC.

This clonotype occurred a few times. V is TRBV2 and J is TRBJ2-5; D is uncertain. This CDR3 has 14 amino acids. Germline V CDR1 and CDR2: SNHLY, FYNNEI. Between the trimmed V and J ends, which lost 6 bases and 7 bases, there was a span of 18 bases. The CDR3, as DNA: TGTGCCAGCAGCCCCGGCGTGGAGTCGGGGACCCAGTACTTC. This sequence encodes CASSPGVESGTQYF. Full variable domain (missing parts from reference TRBV2 and TRBJ2-5): EPEVTQTPSHQVTQMGQEVILRCVPISNHLYFYWYRQILGQKVEFLVSFYNNEISEKSEIFDDQFSVERPDGSNFTLKIRSTKLEDSAMYFCASSPGVESGTQYFGPGTRLLVL.

This clonotype has more than one count but fewer than ten. The chain is built from TRBV18 and TRBJ1-1, with 8 positions matching TRBD1. V shed 4 bases and J 4 bases; nucleotides not matched to a gene: 8. CDR1 is KGHSH and CDR2 is LQKENI in the germline V gene. CDR3 length equals 15 residues. CDR3 DNA sequence: TGTGCCAGCTCACACAACGGACAGGGATCCACTGAAGCTTTCTTT. It translates to CASSHNGQGSTEAFF. Drawing the rest from reference TRBV18 and TRBJ1-1, the complete variable domain is NAGVMQNPRHLVRRRGQEARLRCSPMKGHSHVYWYRQLPEEGLKFMVYLQKENIIDESGMPKERFSAEFPKEGPSILRIQQVVRGDSAAYFCASSHNGQGSTEAFFGQGTRLTVV.

The rearrangement joins TRBV12-5 to TRBJ1-1; no reliable D call. The CDR3 extends over 13 amino acids. Germline V gives CDR1 LGHNT, CDR2 FRNRAP. V lost 1 base and J lost 3, with 6 bases in between. The DNA of the CDR3 is TGTGCTAGTGGTTTGGGGGGTTACACTGAAGCTTTCTTT. As protein: CASGLGGYTEAFF.

This chain joins TRBV10-3 and TRBJ2-1, with 11 bases matching TRBD1. V shed 4 bases and J 8 bases; nucleotides not matched to a gene: 13. CDR1 and CDR2 (germline): ENHRY, SYGVKD. The CDR3 is made up of 17 amino acids. CDR3 residues: CAISGFRDRGMVDEQFF. In nucleotides, the CDR3 is TGTGCCATCAGTGGGTTCCGGGACAGGGGGATGGTGGATGAGCAGTTCTTC.

The chain recombines TRBV27 with TRBJ2-2; D not resolved. CDR1 and CDR2 from the germline V gene are MNHEY and SMNVEV (reference sequence). V dropped 5 bases and J dropped 8 bases, with 12 bases sitting between them. The CDR3 loop spans 13 amino acids. The CDR3 loop reads CASSHGQTGELFF. CDR3 in DNA: TGTGCCAGCAGTCACGGGCAAACTGGGGAGCTGTTTTTT.

This clonotype was counted only a few times. The chain uses TRBV7-2 and TRBJ2-7; 12 bases align to TRBD2. The end of the DNA is better explained by TRBJ2-5, so the J call may be wrong. The CDR3 loop spans 17 amino acids. Germline V gene sequence: CDR1 SGHTA, CDR2 FQGNSA. For the CDR3, the DNA is TGTGCCAGCAGCTTAGAGCCTAGCGGGGGGGCCTACGAGACCCAGTACTTC. This sequence encodes CASSLEPSGGAYETQYF.

The rearrangement joins TRBV6-5 to TRBJ2-1, with TRBD1 as a possible D gene (6 bases). Trimming left V 7 bases short and J 4 bases short, with 8 bases between. Germline V lookup: CDR1 MNHEY, CDR2 SVGAGI. CDR3 length: 12 residues. In DNA form, the CDR3 reads TGTGCCAGCAAGGACAGTTACAATGAGCAGTTCTTC. It yields the protein CASKDSYNEQFF.

This clonotype has only one observation. The CDR3 protein is CASSSGQVMGETQYF. CDR3 sequence (DNA): TGTGCCAGCAGCTCGGGACAGGTCATGGGTGAGACCCAGTACTTC. The V call is TRBV6-2 or TRBV6-3, the J call TRBJ2-5; 8 bases line up with TRBD1. The V gene's germline CDR1 is MNHEY and CDR2 SVGEGT. V dropped 6 bases and J dropped 5; count of bases not matched to a gene: 11. The CDR3 extends over 15 amino acids.

The rearrangement joins TRBV24-1 to TRBJ2-3, with D possibly being TRBD1 (6 bases). V lost 4 bases and J 6 bases, leaving 19 bases between the germline ends. Germline loops: CDR1 KGHDR, CDR2 SFDVKD. This CDR3 is 16 amino acids long. The CDR3 loop reads CATSDPQGPGKDTQYF. The CDR3 DNA reads TGTGCCACCAGTGACCCGCAGGGGCCCGGAAAGGATACGCAGTATTTT.

This clonotype was found a few times. The chain is built from TRBV2 and TRBJ2-4; 7 bases align to TRBD1. Trimming removed 6 bases from V and 2 bases from J; junction bases left unmatched: 7. CDR1 and CDR2 (germline): SNHLY, FYNNEI. The CDR3 contains 15 residues. In DNA form, the CDR3 reads TGTGCCAGCAGCGGGACAGCGAATACCAAAAACATTCAGTACTTC. Protein product: CASSGTANTKNIQYF.

As regards this clonotype: Mismatch with germline at one junction end may stem from a read error. The chain is built from TRBV7-7 and TRBJ2-1; 7 bases line up with TRBD2. CDR1 is SSHAT and CDR2 is FNYEAQ in the germline V gene (reference sequence). CDR3 length: 16 residues. In DNA, the CDR3 is TGTGCTAGCAGCCCTAGGGTGGGGGAGGGTCGCGGTGAGCAGTTCTTC. The encoded protein is CASSPRVGEGRGEQFF.

CDR3 DNA sequence: TGTGCCAGCAGCTTGGGTAGGGACGTAAAGGGGTACTTC. Amino acid sequence: CASSLGRDVKGYF. The chain recombines TRBV5-6 with TRBJ2-7; D might be TRBD1 or TRBD2, each matching 5 bases. Per the germline V gene, CDR1 is SGHDT and CDR2 is YYEEEE. This CDR3 has 13 residues. V was trimmed by 0 bases and J by 12 bases, leaving 16 bases between them.

This clonotype was detected once. The rearrangement links TRBV6-2 or TRBV6-3 to TRBJ1-3; D gene uncertain. Per the germline V gene, CDR1 is MNHEY and CDR2 is SVGEGT. V gave up 6 bases and J gave up 0 bases, with 15 bases separating them. The CDR3 runs 16 residues. CDR3 sequence: CASRSSGRTSGNTIYF. The CDR3 DNA follows: TGTGCCAGCAGATCCTCTGGACGGACCTCTGGAAACACCATATATTTT.

The chain carries TRBV7-2 and TRBJ2-7, with 8 bases that match TRBD1. This CDR3 is 15 amino acids long. Trimming at V came to 4 bases and at J to 3 bases, leaving 8 bases not matched to a gene. Germline V gene sequence: CDR1 SGHTA, CDR2 FQGNSA. CDR3 bases: TGTACCAGCAGCTCCAGGGGGACAGGCCACTACGAGCAGTACTTC. Its protein product is CTSSSRGTGHYEQYF.

The chain recombines TRBV28 with TRBJ2-3; 11 bases fit TRBD1. This CDR3 is built from 15 residues. J lost 5 bases, V lost 7 bases, and 8 bases had no gene match. Germline lookup yields CDR1 MDHEN and CDR2 SYDVKM. CDR3 in amino acids: CASNPGTGGQDTQYF. CDR3 sequence (DNA): TGTGCCAGCAACCCCGGGACAGGGGGACAAGATACGCAGTATTTT.

The chain couples TRBV6-2 or TRBV6-3 to TRBJ2-7; D possibly corresponds to TRBD1 (6 bases). Germline V gene lookup returns CDR1 MNHEY and CDR2 SVGEGT. V dropped 5 bases and J dropped 5 bases, with 16 bases sitting between them. This CDR3 comprises 14 residues. This chain's CDR3 is CASSDPQGTHEQYF. The CDR3 nucleotides are TGTGCCAGCAGTGACCCACAGGGTACCCACGAGCAGTACTTC.

This clonotype came up a few times. V usage is TRBV29-1 and J usage is TRBJ1-2; D uncertain. CDR1 is SQVTM, CDR2 ANQGSEA, per germline. The CDR3 length is 15 residues. V lost 3 bases, J lost 1 base, and 15 bases lay in between. CDR3 coding DNA: TGCAGCGTTGAGGTCCGGGGTCCGGATAACTATGGCTACACCTTC. It codes for CSVEVRGPDNYGYTF. Complete variable domain (other parts from reference TRBV29-1 and TRBJ1-2): SAVISQKPSRDICQRGTSLTIQCQVDSQVTMMFWYRQQPGQSLTLIATANQGSEATYESGFVIDKFPISRPNLTFSTLTVSNMSPEDSSIYLCSVEVRGPDNYGYTFGSGTRLTVV.